Detailed here is one TCR beta chain. Its target is not known. Germline CDR1 reads MGHRA; CDR2 reads YSYEKL. V gave up 7 bases and J gave up 6 bases; unmatched junction bases: 17. The CDR3 covers 17 residues. The record originates from a study of radiotherapy plus CTLA-4 blockade in lung cancer. Study-wide context: Of all patients, around 20% responded objectively and about 30% showed disease control. Study conclusions and caveats: Interferon-beta and early blood T cell clone dynamics reportedly predicted response best. Expansion of tumor-derived TCR clones was observed in blood after radiotherapy plus ipilimumab.

Those patients who had chemo-refractory metastatic non-small-cell lung cancer were given focal radiation along with CTLA-4 blockade through ipilimumab. Here immunoSEQ multiplex PCR was the method, and the copy in TCRdb shows in-frame clones only, minus some. The table lists tens of thousands of clones, 70% to 80% of them singletons, with around 7.9% in the top ten. This clonotype was sampled from a human donor with non-small cell lung cancer who had a complete response to radiotherapy plus ipilimumab. Sequences were derived from peripheral blood, sampled from a patient treated with radiotherapy plus ipilimumab. The chain recombines TRBV4-1 with TRBJ2-2; 7 bases agree with TRBD2. In nucleotides, the CDR3 is TGCGCCAGCACCACAAGGAGTGGTGCGGGAGATCCCGGGGAGCTGTTTTTT. It codes for CASTTRSGAGDPGELFF.